This T cell receptor beta chain was sequenced during a study of T cell clusters in autoimmune cytopenias. Some 39,000 genome equivalents of blood DNA were amplified for TRB. CDR1 is LNHDA and CDR2 is SQIVND in the germline V gene (reference sequence). This CDR3 is built from 16 residues. TRB rearrangements were amplified by touch-down multiplex PCR with mixed TRB-A/B primers. TCRdb re-called the multiplex PCR reads and catalogs CDR3 proteins one per entry, DNA excluded. The table lists around 7,200 distinct CDR3 sequences. The same sample was also used in a study of T cell repertoires in aging, cancer and after chemotherapy. This second study notes: Loss of evenness, beyond lost richness, contributed to age-related TCR diversity decline in cancer patients.

The rearrangement links TRBV19 to TRBJ2-3; absent DNA, TCRdb's TRBD1 call cannot be checked. The sequencing input was peripheral blood. The receptor was derived from a human donor in good health. CDR3: CASSFTTGGSTDTQYF.